This TCR beta chain came from a study of T-cell memory formation after mild COVID-19. Study-level information: Among the donors, TCR clusters were largely specific to each donor.

In germline, CDR1 is DFQATT, CDR2 SNEGSKA (reference sequence). Trimming stripped 3 bases from V and 0 bases from J, with 14 bases between. The CDR3 has 15 residues. Remarks on this clonotype: Its antigen is not identified.

General study results and limits: Within pre-infection memory, some responding clones were found, suggesting cross-reactive memory joined. The study found balanced CD4/CD8 in clones contracting day 15 to 85 and a CD4+ lean in later expanders. CD4+ clones that contracted lay mainly in CM and EM; CD8+ ones lay in EMRA.

MiXCR, run by TCRdb on the 5' RACE reads, gives a single entry per CDR3 protein. Found here are tens of thousands of distinct CDR3 sequences, around 17% of them singletons; the top ten hold 30% to 35%. The TCR comes from an adult woman who had mild COVID-19 (a few samples of this study predate the infection). Cell type and time point are not known. V gene TRBV20-1 combines with J gene TRBJ2-5; possibly TRBD1 for D (6 bases). Sequenced input: PBMCs or a T cell subset sorted from them (not recorded which). The CDR3 reads CSASDRLRDQETQYF. The CDR3 DNA follows: TGCAGTGCTAGTGACAGGCTCAGGGACCAAGAGACCCAGTACTTC.